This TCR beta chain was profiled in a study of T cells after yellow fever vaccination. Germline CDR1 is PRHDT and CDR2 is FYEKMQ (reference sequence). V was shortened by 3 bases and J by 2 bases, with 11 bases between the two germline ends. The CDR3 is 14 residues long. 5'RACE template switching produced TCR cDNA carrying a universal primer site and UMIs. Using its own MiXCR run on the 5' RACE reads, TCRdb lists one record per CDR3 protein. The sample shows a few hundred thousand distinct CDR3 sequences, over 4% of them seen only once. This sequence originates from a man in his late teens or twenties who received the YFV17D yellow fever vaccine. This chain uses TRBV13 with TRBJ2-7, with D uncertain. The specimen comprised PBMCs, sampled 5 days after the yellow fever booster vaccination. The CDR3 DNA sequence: TGTGCCAGCAGCTTTAAAGGAGAGACCTACGAGCAGTACGTC. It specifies CASSFKGETYEQYV.